These 10 T cell receptor beta chains came from one sample sequenced in a study of T cell changes during pregnancy in multiple sclerosis. Some clones are missing from TCRdb's copy, which holds only in-frame ones; the method was immunoSEQ multiplex PCR. The sample carries around 30,000 clones, about 90% recorded once. The source material was CD8+ T cells from peripheral blood mononuclear cells, sampled in the third trimester of pregnancy. The receptors derive from a female donor with multiple sclerosis, enrolled in a pregnancy study.

This clone was found once. The J gene is TRBJ2-2, the V gene TRBV4-1, with TRBD2 matching over 11 bases. Germline CDR1 is MGHRA and CDR2 is YSYEKL. This CDR3 region has 17 residues. J was trimmed by 7 bases and V by 1 base; bases with no gene match: 8. CDR3 loop: CASSQVSGGARGGELFF. In DNA, the CDR3 is TGCGCCAGCAGCCAAGTTAGCGGGGGGGCCCGGGGCGGGGAGCTGTTTTTT.

This chain links TRBV6-4 with TRBJ2-3; TRBD1 aligns across 7 bases. This CDR3 spans 15 amino acids. V shed 0 bases and J 3 bases; nucleotides not matched to a gene: 3. The germline CDR1 and CDR2 sequences are MRHNA and SNTAGT. The CDR3 protein is CASSDSPGGTDTQYF. Here the CDR3 DNA reads TGTGCCAGCAGTGACTCCCCAGGGGGTACAGATACGCAGTATTTT.

V gene TRBV9 combines with J gene TRBJ1-3, with D perhaps matching TRBD1 (5 bases). V dropped 4 bases and J dropped 4 bases, with 15 bases sitting between them. Looked up from germline, CDR1 is SGDLS and CDR2 is YYNGEE. This CDR3 comprises 15 residues. CDR3 amino acids: CASSPWGEWGNTIYF. CDR3 bases: TGTGCCAGCAGCCCCTGGGGGGAATGGGGAAACACCATATATTTT.

This rearrangement joins TRBV9 to TRBJ2-3, with a possible D match to TRBD2 (6 bases). Germline lookup yields CDR1 SGDLS and CDR2 YYNGEE. V lost 4 bases, J lost 4 bases, and 10 bases lay in between. This CDR3 has 13 amino acids. CDR3 in DNA: TGTGCCAGCAGCCCTTGGGGGGCAGATACGCAGTATTTT. Translated, it gives CASSPWGADTQYF.

This sequence joins TRBV9 and TRBJ1-3, with D perhaps TRBD1 (5 bases). V was cut by 5 bases and J by 7 bases, with 13 bases left in between. CDR3 length: 13 residues. Germline V gene lookup returns CDR1 SGDLS and CDR2 YYNGEE. CDR3 in DNA: TGTGCCAGCAGTGATAGGGGATCGAACACCATATATTTT. It codes for CASSDRGSNTIYF.

This sequence joins TRBV5-1 and TRBJ1-1; D possibly corresponds to TRBD1 (6 bases). The germline CDR1 and CDR2 sequences are SGHRS and YFSETQ. Trimming pared 1 base from V and 4 bases from J, leaving 11 bases between. The CDR3 runs to 14 residues. The CDR3 loop reads CASSLTGWITEAFF. Written as DNA, the CDR3 is TGCGCCAGCAGCTTGACAGGGTGGATCACTGAAGCTTTCTTT.

The genes are TRBV5-5 and TRBJ2-1, with 10 bases that match TRBD2. This CDR3 contains 16 residues. Germline CDR1 and CDR2: SGHKS and YYEKEE (reference sequence). Trimming at V came to 3 bases and at J to 6 bases, leaving 9 bases not matched to a gene. Here the CDR3 reads CASSYFSSGGLNEQFF. Here the CDR3 DNA reads TGTGCCAGCAGCTATTTCTCTAGCGGGGGCCTCAATGAGCAGTTCTTC.

In this sample, this clone turned up once. Other DNA sequences within the sample encode an identical CDR3. V usage is TRBV14 and J usage is TRBJ1-2, with no clear D. Looked up from germline, CDR1 is SGHDN and CDR2 is FVKESK. CDR3 length: 13 amino acids. The V gene lost 3 bases and the J gene lost 0 bases, with 5 bases spanning the gap. The CDR3 nucleotides read TGTGCCAGCAGCCAGGGCACTAACTATGGCTACACCTTC. Translated: CASSQGTNYGYTF.

This clone was counted once. The chain has TRBV19 and TRBJ1-4, with 11 bases fitting TRBD1. The V and J ends lost 9 bases and 3 bases, in that order; junction bases with no gene match: 6. Germline values: CDR1 LNHDA, CDR2 SQIVND (reference sequence). CDR3 size: 15 residues. This CDR3 is CASRDRGWANEKLFF. The CDR3 bases are TGTGCCAGCCGGGACAGGGGGTGGGCTAATGAAAAACTGTTTTTT.

The V and J genes are TRBV6-5 and TRBJ1-2; 7 nucleotides align to TRBD1. CDR1 MNHEY and CDR2 SVGAGI come from the germline V gene. V dropped 10 bases and J dropped 7; count of bases not matched to a gene: 6. The CDR3 is made up of 11 amino acids. CDR3 coding DNA: TGTGCCACCGCGACAGGGTCTGGCTACACCTTC. This gives the protein CATATGSGYTF.